The rows below give T cell receptor beta chains drawn from one sample of a study of circulating CD8 cells and anti-PD-1 response in melanoma. A single record per CDR3 protein comes from TCRdb applying MiXCR to the reads. The sample contains about 190 distinct CDR3 sequences, about 9.9% of which appear only once. The starting material was CD8+ T cells from PBMCs, obtained at baseline or after one month of anti-PD-1 therapy (not recorded which). These TCRs come from a human donor with melanoma. The CDR3 runs from the conserved cysteine through the conserved F or W. D genes are given only for firm matches. Clone size is stated in some rows and not others, as once, few, many or a class when expanded.

D gene: TRBD2
J gene: TRBJ2-3
clone size: medium-sized
V gene: TRBV9
CDR3 length: 16
CDR3 protein: CASSVDASGGIDTQYF
CDR3 DNA: TGTGCCAGCAGCGTAGACGCTAGCGGGGGCATAGATACGCAGTATTTT

D gene: TRBD2
J gene: TRBJ2-3
clone size: large
V gene: TRBV2
CDR3 length: 16
CDR3 protein: CASSDITSGSTDTQYF
CDR3 DNA: TGTGCCAGCAGTGATATAACTAGCGGGTCAACGGATACGCAGTATTTT

D gene: .
J gene: TRBJ2-7
clone size: large
V gene: TRBV6-6
CDR3 length: 13
CDR3 protein: CATRTEGLYEQYF
CDR3 DNA: TGTGCGACCCGGACGGAAGGGTTGTACGAGCAGTACTTC

D gene: .
J gene: TRBJ2-1
clone size: large
V gene: TRBV2
CDR3 length: 14
CDR3 protein: CASSARDPYNEQFF
CDR3 DNA: TGTGCCAGCAGTGCCCGGGACCCGTACAATGAGCAGTTCTTC

D gene: TRBD2
J gene: TRBJ2-1
clone size: large
V gene: TRBV3-1
CDR3 length: 14
CDR3 protein: CASSPGLAGFEQFF
CDR3 DNA: TGTGCCAGCAGCCCGGGACTAGCGGGATTTGAGCAGTTCTTC

D gene: .
J gene: TRBJ2-1
clone size: .
V gene: TRBV28
CDR3 length: 13
CDR3 protein: CASSPGLYNEQFF
CDR3 DNA: TGTGCCAGCAGCCCGGGTCTATACAATGAGCAGTTCTTC

D gene: .
J gene: TRBJ2-4
clone size: medium-sized
V gene: TRBV20-1
CDR3 length: 13
CDR3 protein: CSAGGLAKNIQYF
CDR3 DNA: TGCAGTGCTGGGGGACTAGCCAAAAACATTCAGTACTTC

D gene: TRBD1
J gene: TRBJ2-5
clone size: large
V gene: TRBV9
CDR3 length: 14
CDR3 protein: CASSPRDREETQYF
CDR3 DNA: TGTGCCAGCAGCCCCCGGGACAGGGAAGAGACCCAGTACTTC

D gene: .
J gene: TRBJ2-3
clone size: hyperexpanded
V gene: TRBV28
CDR3 length: 16
CDR3 protein: CASSFPVGPSTDTQYF
CDR3 DNA: TGTGCCAGCAGTTTTCCGGTCGGGCCTAGCACAGATACGCAGTATTTT

D gene: .
J gene: TRBJ2-7
clone size: large
V gene: TRBV7-2
CDR3 length: 12
CDR3 protein: CASSLAFYEQYF
CDR3 DNA: TGTGCCAGCAGCTTAGCCTTTTACGAGCAGTACTTC

D gene: .
J gene: TRBJ2-1
clone size: medium-sized
V gene: TRBV28
CDR3 length: 13
CDR3 protein: CASSVEPNNEQFF
CDR3 DNA: TGTGCCAGCAGCGTCGAGCCCAACAATGAGCAGTTCTTC

D gene: TRBD2
J gene: TRBJ2-7
clone size: large
V gene: TRBV7-9
CDR3 length: 16
CDR3 protein: CASSLEMGLENYEQYF
CDR3 DNA: TGTGCCAGCAGCTTAGAAATGGGACTAGAAAACTACGAGCAGTACTTC

D gene: TRBD2
J gene: TRBJ2-3
clone size: .
V gene: TRBV19
CDR3 length: 15
CDR3 protein: CASSSGTSVTDTQYF
CDR3 DNA: TGTGCCAGTAGTTCCGGGACTAGCGTCACAGATACGCAGTATTTT

D gene: TRBD2
J gene: TRBJ2-1
clone size: large
V gene: TRBV9
CDR3 length: 15
CDR3 protein: CASSAPGEGYNEQFF
CDR3 DNA: TGTGCCAGCAGCGCCCCCGGGGAGGGCTACAATGAGCAGTTCTTC

D gene: .
J gene: TRBJ2-2
clone size: large
V gene: TRBV28
CDR3 length: 15
CDR3 protein: CASSFIGGRGGELFF
CDR3 DNA: TGTGCCAGCAGTTTTATTGGGGGGCGCGGCGGGGAGCTGTTTTTT

D gene: .
J gene: TRBJ2-7
clone size: large
V gene: TRBV6-2/TRBV6-3
CDR3 length: 12
CDR3 protein: CASFSGSYEQYF
CDR3 DNA: TGTGCCAGCTTCAGCGGATCCTACGAGCAGTACTTC

D gene: TRBD2
J gene: TRBJ2-2
clone size: large
V gene: TRBV24-1
CDR3 length: 17
CDR3 protein: CATSDLVSGANTWELFF
CDR3 DNA: TGTGCCACCAGTGATTTGGTCAGCGGGGCGAACACCTGGGAGCTGTTTTTT

D gene: .
J gene: TRBJ1-1
clone size: medium-sized
V gene: TRBV21-1
CDR3 length: 13
CDR3 protein: CASIPPTGPEAFF
CDR3 DNA: TGTGCCAGCATCCCCCCCACGGGGCCTGAAGCTTTCTTT

D gene: .
J gene: TRBJ1-1
clone size: large
V gene: TRBV2
CDR3 length: 14
CDR3 protein: CAARRGGGNTEAFF
CDR3 DNA: TGTGCAGCACGCAGGGGAGGAGGGAACACTGAAGCTTTCTTT

D gene: TRBD2
J gene: TRBJ2-1
clone size: large
V gene: TRBV7-8
CDR3 length: 16
CDR3 protein: CASSSVGGRAYNEQFF
CDR3 DNA: TGTGCCAGCAGCTCCGTCGGCGGGAGGGCCTACAATGAGCAGTTCTTC

D gene: .
J gene: TRBJ2-5
clone size: large
V gene: TRBV7-9
CDR3 length: 14
CDR3 protein: CASSLGTIQETQYF
CDR3 DNA: TGTGCCAGCAGCTTGGGCACAATCCAAGAGACCCAGTACTTC

D gene: .
J gene: TRBJ2-7
clone size: medium-sized
V gene: TRBV28
CDR3 length: 13
CDR3 protein: CASSFSVAYEQYF
CDR3 DNA: TGTGCCAGCAGTTTCAGTGTAGCCTACGAGCAGTACTTC

D gene: .
J gene: TRBJ2-7
clone size: medium-sized
V gene: TRBV14
CDR3 length: 13
CDR3 protein: CASSQKGVAQQYF
CDR3 DNA: TGTGCCAGCAGCCAAAAGGGGGTAGCCCAGCAGTACTTC

D gene: TRBD2
J gene: TRBJ2-5
clone size: large
V gene: TRBV4-2
CDR3 length: 18
CDR3 protein: CASSPSWGTSGSLETQYF
CDR3 DNA: TGTGCCAGCAGCCCCTCCTGGGGGACTAGCGGGAGTCTGGAGACCCAGTACTTC

D gene: TRBD2
J gene: TRBJ2-7
clone size: hyperexpanded
V gene: TRBV18
CDR3 length: 13
CDR3 protein: CASSRTSIHEQYF
CDR3 DNA: TGTGCCAGCTCACGGACTAGCATCCACGAGCAGTACTTC

D gene: TRBD1
J gene: TRBJ1-1
clone size: large
V gene: TRBV27
CDR3 length: 13
CDR3 protein: CASSLTGSDEAFF
CDR3 DNA: TGTGCCAGCAGTTTGACAGGGAGTGATGAAGCTTTCTTT

D gene: TRBD2
J gene: TRBJ2-7
clone size: hyperexpanded
V gene: TRBV28
CDR3 length: 14
CDR3 protein: CASSLLAGAYEQYF
CDR3 DNA: TGTGCCAGCAGTTTACTAGCGGGAGCCTACGAGCAGTACTTC

D gene: .
J gene: TRBJ2-1
clone size: large
V gene: TRBV13
CDR3 length: 15
CDR3 protein: CASGRVRGERNEQFF
CDR3 DNA: TGTGCCAGCGGCAGGGTTAGGGGAGAGCGGAATGAGCAGTTCTTC

D gene: TRBD2
J gene: TRBJ2-1
clone size: hyperexpanded
V gene: TRBV9
CDR3 length: 17
CDR3 protein: CASSRTGTSGSYNEQFF
CDR3 DNA: TGTGCCAGCAGCAGAACCGGGACTAGCGGCTCCTACAATGAGCAGTTCTTC

D gene: .
J gene: TRBJ2-6
clone size: medium-sized
V gene: TRBV3-1
CDR3 length: 13
CDR3 protein: CASSGLGANVLTF
CDR3 DNA: TGTGCCAGCAGCGGGCTTGGGGCCAACGTCCTGACTTTC

D gene: TRBD1
J gene: TRBJ1-2
clone size: medium-sized
V gene: TRBV7-9
CDR3 length: 16
CDR3 protein: CASSLNSTGGWYGYTF
CDR3 DNA: TGTGCCAGCAGCCTAAACTCGACAGGGGGCTGGTATGGCTACACCTTC

D gene: .
J gene: TRBJ1-1
clone size: medium-sized
V gene: TRBV2
CDR3 length: 14
CDR3 protein: CASSVGQLNTEASF
CDR3 DNA: TGTGCCAGCAGTGTAGGGCAGTTGAACACTGAAGCTTCCTTT

D gene: TRBD1
J gene: TRBJ2-3
clone size: large
V gene: TRBV28
CDR3 length: 19
CDR3 protein: CASSLLIRRTGVDTDTQYF
CDR3 DNA: TGTGCCAGCAGTTTATTGATACGAAGGACAGGGGTCGACACAGATACGCAGTATTTT

D gene: .
J gene: TRBJ1-5
clone size: large
V gene: TRBV6-1
CDR3 length: 13
CDR3 protein: CASSPGGVQPQHF
CDR3 DNA: TGTGCCAGCAGTCCCGGGGGGGTTCAGCCCCAGCATTTT

D gene: .
J gene: TRBJ2-7
clone size: medium-sized
V gene: TRBV19
CDR3 length: 12
CDR3 protein: CASSGGSWGQYF
CDR3 DNA: TGTGCCAGTAGTGGAGGATCCTGGGGGCAGTACTTC

D gene: .
J gene: TRBJ1-1
clone size: large
V gene: TRBV27
CDR3 length: 15
CDR3 protein: CASSLSLGSRTVAFF
CDR3 DNA: TGTGCCAGCAGTTTATCTCTGGGGAGTAGGACGGTGGCTTTCTTT

D gene: .
J gene: TRBJ1-2
clone size: medium-sized
V gene: TRBV28
CDR3 length: 14
CDR3 protein: CASSVAGTVYGYTF
CDR3 DNA: TGTGCCAGCAGTGTGGCGGGGACGGTCTATGGCTACACCTTC

D gene: .
J gene: TRBJ2-3
clone size: large
V gene: TRBV6-2/TRBV6-3
CDR3 length: 17
CDR3 protein: CASSRGWIQRRTDTQYF
CDR3 DNA: TGTGCCAGCAGTAGAGGATGGATCCAGCGACGCACAGATACGCAGTATTTT

D gene: .
J gene: TRBJ2-5
clone size: large
V gene: TRBV27
CDR3 length: 15
CDR3 protein: CASSLSNAAQETQYF
CDR3 DNA: TGTGCCAGCAGTTTATCGAACGCGGCCCAAGAGACCCAGTACTTC

D gene: TRBD2
J gene: TRBJ2-7
clone size: .
V gene: TRBV18
CDR3 length: 17
CDR3 protein: CASPPWTSGPQFHEQYF
CDR3 DNA: TGTGCCAGCCCACCCTGGACTAGCGGGCCCCAATTCCACGAGCAGTACTTC